This T cell receptor (beta chain) was profiled in a study of shared clonotypes between healthy human individuals. Germline assignment: CDR1 SGHKS and CDR2 YYEKEE (reference sequence). V was cut by 4 bases and J by 2 bases, with 16 bases left in between. The CDR3 is made up of 15 amino acids. Method: immunoSEQ multiplex PCR; TCRdb's copy keeps in-frame clones and lacks some. The data show about 820,000 clones, 92% seen once. Positively selected for CCR7, the CD45RO-negative cells used as naive CD8 cells excluded terminally differentiated effector memory CD45RA+ cells. All participating donors were Caucasian adults from Nashville, Tennessee.

The chain has TRBV5-5 and TRBJ2-7; no clear D gene. The TCR comes from a man aged 25-45 years in good health. The specimen sequenced was naive CD8+ T cells sorted from blood. In nucleotides, the CDR3 is TGTGCCAGCAGCATAGAGCCTGGGTCTCCCTACGAGCAGTACTTC. Residues: CASSIEPGSPYEQYF.